This T cell receptor (beta chain) derives from a study of CD8+ T cells in alopecia areata. Treatment reported: oral pan-JAK inhibitor, 5-10 mg twice daily. Extracted from the samples, RNA was reverse transcribed into cDNA to serve as the sequencing template. Clones were read by immunoSEQ multiplex PCR, and TCRdb kept only the in-frame ones, dropping some. The sample shows around 120,000 clones, 60% to 65% of them seen only once. Trimming cost V 0 bases and J 11 bases, with 13 bases left between them. CDR1 is SQVTM and CDR2 is ANQGSEA in the germline V gene. This CDR3 region has 12 residues. There are a few counts of this clone.

The chain recombines TRBV29-1 with TRBJ1-1; possible D gene TRBD1, 5 bases. The input for sequencing was CD4+ T cells sorted from blood, taken at week 4, from a patient treated with tofacitinib. This TCR derives from a human donor with alopecia areata. The CDR3 here is CSVEDRVSSAFF. DNA for the CDR3: TGCAGCGTTGAAGACAGGGTATCGAGTGCTTTCTTT.